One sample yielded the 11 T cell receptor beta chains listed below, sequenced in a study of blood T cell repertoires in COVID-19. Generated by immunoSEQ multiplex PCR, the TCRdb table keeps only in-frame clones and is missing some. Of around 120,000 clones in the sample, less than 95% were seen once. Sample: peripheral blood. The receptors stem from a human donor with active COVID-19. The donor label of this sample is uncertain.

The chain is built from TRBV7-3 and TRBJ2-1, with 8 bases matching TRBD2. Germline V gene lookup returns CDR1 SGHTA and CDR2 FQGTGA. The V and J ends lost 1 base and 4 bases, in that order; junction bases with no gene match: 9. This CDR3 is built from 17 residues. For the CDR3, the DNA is TGTGCCAGCAGCTTAAGAGACCAGCGGGGGAGGTACAATGAGCAGTTCTTC. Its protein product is CASSLRDQRGRYNEQFF.

The CDR3 is CASSQDPRLAGGQLHEQYF. CDR3 nucleotides: TGTGCCAGCAGCCAAGATCCCCGTTTAGCGGGGGGCCAACTCCACGAGCAGTACTTC. This chain links TRBV3-1 (or the pseudogene TRBV3-2) with TRBJ2-7, with 10 nucleotides matching TRBD2. From germline, CDR1 is LGHDT and CDR2 YNNKEL (reference sequence). V lost 0 bases to trimming and J lost 5 bases; unmatched junction nucleotides: 16. CDR3 length: 19 amino acids.

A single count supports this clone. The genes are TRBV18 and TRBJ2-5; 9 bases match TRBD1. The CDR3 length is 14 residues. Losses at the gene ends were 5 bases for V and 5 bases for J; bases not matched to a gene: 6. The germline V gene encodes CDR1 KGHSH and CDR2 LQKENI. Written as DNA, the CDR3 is TGTGCCAGCTCAGGAAACAGGGGGCTGGAGACCCAGTACTTC. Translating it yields CASSGNRGLETQYF.

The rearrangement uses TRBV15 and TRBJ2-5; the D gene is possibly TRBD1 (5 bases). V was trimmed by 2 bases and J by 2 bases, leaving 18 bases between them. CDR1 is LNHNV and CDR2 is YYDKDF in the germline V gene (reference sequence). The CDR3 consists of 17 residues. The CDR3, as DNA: TGTGCCACCAGCAGAATGGGTCGGGCCCGGACACAAGAGACCCAGTACTTC. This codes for CATSRMGRARTQETQYF.

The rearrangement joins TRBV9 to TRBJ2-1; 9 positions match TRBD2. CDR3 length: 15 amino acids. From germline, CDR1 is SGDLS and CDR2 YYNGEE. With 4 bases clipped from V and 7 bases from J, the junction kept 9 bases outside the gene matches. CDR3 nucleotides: TGTGCCAGCAGCCCCCTCGGCGGGGGGGCTAATGAGCAGTTCTTC. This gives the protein CASSPLGGGANEQFF.

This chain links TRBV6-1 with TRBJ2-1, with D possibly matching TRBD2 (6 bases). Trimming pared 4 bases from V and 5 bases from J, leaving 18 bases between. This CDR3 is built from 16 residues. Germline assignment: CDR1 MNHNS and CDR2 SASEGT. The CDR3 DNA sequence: TGTGCCAGCAGTGGGTCGGATTTTGCGGGGCACAATGAGCAGTTCTTC. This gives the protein CASSGSDFAGHNEQFF.

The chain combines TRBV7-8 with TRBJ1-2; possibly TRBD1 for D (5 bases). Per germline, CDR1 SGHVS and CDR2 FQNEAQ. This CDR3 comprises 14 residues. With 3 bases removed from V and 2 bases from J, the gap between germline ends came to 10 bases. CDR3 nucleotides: TGTGCCAGCAGCTTTTCCGCAGGGAACTATGGCTACACCTTC. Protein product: CASSFSAGNYGYTF.

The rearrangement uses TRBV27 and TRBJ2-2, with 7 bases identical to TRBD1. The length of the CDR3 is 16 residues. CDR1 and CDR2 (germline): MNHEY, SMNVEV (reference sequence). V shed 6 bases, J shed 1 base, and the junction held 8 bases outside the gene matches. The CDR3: CASRDRQGMNTGELFF. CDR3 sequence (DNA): TGTGCCAGCAGGGATCGACAGGGAATGAACACCGGGGAGCTGTTTTTT.

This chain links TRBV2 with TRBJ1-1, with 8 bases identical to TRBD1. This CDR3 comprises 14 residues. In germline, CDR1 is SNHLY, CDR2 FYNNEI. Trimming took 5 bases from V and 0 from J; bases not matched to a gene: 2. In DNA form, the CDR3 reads TGTGCCAGCAGTTGGACAGGGATGAACACTGAAGCTTTCTTT. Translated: CASSWTGMNTEAFF. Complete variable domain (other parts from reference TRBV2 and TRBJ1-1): EPEVTQTPSHQVTQMGQEVILRCVPISNHLYFYWYRQILGQKVEFLVSFYNNEISEKSEIFDDQFSVERPDGSNFTLKIRSTKLEDSAMYFCASSWTGMNTEAFFGQGTRLTVV.

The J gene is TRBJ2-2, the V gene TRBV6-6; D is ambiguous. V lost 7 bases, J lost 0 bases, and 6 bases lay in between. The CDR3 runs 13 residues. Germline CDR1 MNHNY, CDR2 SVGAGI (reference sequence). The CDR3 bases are TGTGCCAGCATCCAGACGAACACCGGGGAGCTGTTTTTT. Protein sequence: CASIQTNTGELFF.

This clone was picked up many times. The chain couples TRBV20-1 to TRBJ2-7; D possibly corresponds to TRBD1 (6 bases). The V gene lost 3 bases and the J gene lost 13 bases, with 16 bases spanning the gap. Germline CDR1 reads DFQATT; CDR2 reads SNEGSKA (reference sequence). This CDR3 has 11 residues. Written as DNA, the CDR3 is TGCAGTGCTAGGGGACCAGGGGCGCCCTACTTC. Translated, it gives CSARGPGAPYF.